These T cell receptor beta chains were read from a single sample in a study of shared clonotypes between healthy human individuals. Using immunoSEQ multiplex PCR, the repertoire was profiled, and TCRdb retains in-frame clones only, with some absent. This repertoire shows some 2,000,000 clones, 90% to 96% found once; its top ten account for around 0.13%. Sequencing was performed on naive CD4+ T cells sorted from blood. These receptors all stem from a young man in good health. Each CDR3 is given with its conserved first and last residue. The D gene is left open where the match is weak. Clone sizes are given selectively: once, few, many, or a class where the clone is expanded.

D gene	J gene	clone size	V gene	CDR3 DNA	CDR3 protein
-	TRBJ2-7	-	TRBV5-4	TGTGCCAGCAGCTGGGGCTTGCGGGGCGAGCAGTACTTC	CASSWGLRGEQYF
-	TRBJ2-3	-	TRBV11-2	TGTGCCAGCAGCTCGTCATCGGGGCTTGATACGCAGTATTTT	CASSSSSGLDTQYF
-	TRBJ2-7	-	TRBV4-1	TGCGCCAGCAGCCGGATGGGGGGTTTAACCGCCTACGAGCAGTACTTC	CASSRMGGLTAYEQYF
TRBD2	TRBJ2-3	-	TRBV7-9	TGTGCCAGCGGCACGGGAGGGCTAGGGACAGATACGCAGTATTTT	CASGTGGLGTDTQYF
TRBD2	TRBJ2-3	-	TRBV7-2	TGTGCCAGCAGCTTGACTAGCGGGATATTGAGCACAGATACGCAGTATTTT	CASSLTSGILSTDTQYF
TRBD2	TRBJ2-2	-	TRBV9	TGTGCCAGCAGCGAGGGATACCTGACTAGCCGACCCGGGGAGCTGTTTTTT	CASSEGYLTSRPGELFF
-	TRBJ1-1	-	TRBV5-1	TGCGCCAGCAGCTTGGAGCGGGTTGGAACTGAAGCTTTCTTT	CASSLERVGTEAFF
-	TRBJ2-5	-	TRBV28	TGTGCCAGCACTCCATTCCCCGGGGCCGGAGCCGGGCCATCAGGGGAGACCCAGTACTTC	CASTPFPGAGAGPSGETQYF
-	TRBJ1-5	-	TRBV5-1	TGCGCCAGCAGCTCCGGGAACAATCAGCCCCAGCATTTT	CASSSGNNQPQHF
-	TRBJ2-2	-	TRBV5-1	TGCGCCACCACCCAAAACCAGGGGACGGTTTCCGGGGAGCTGTTTTTT	CATTQNQGTVSGELFF
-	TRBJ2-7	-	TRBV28	TGTGCCAGCAGTTTAAATGGCATCTACGAGCAGTACTTC	CASSLNGIYEQYF
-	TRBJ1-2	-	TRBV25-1	TGTGCCAGCAGCCCAACAGAGAACAGGATACCTGGCTACACCTTC	CASSPTENRIPGYTF
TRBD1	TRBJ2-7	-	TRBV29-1	TGCAGCGGGGGACAGGGTGGATACGAGCAGTACTTC	CSGGQGGYEQYF
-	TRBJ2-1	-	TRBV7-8	TGTGCCAGCAGCAAGCTCCGGACTCCCCTTGGGGATGAGCAGTTCTTC	CASSKLRTPLGDEQFF
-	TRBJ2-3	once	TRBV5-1	TGCGCCAGCAGCTTATGGGACACATCAACAGATACGCAGTATTTT	CASSLWDTSTDTQYF
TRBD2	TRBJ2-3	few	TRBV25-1	TGTGCCAGCAGTGAGGTGACTAGCGGGAGGGGGGATACGCAGTATTTT	CASSEVTSGRGDTQYF
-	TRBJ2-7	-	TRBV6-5	TGTGCCAGCAGTGCGGGGATGATATCCTACGAGCAGTACTTC	CASSAGMISYEQYF
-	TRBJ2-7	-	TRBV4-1	TGCGCCAGCAGCCGCCCTTCGGTAGGGAACGAGCAGTACTTC	CASSRPSVGNEQYF
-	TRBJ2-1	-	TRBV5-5	TGTGCCAGCAGCTTGGAAGTTCTCTACAATGAGCAGTTCTTC	CASSLEVLYNEQFF
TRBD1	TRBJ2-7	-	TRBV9	TGTGCCAGCAGCGTAGTATGGCAGGGGGCCTACGAGCAGTACTTC	CASSVVWQGAYEQYF
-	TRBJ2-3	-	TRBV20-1	TGCAGTGCTCCCCTTCAAGGTACGCAGTATTTT	CSAPLQGTQYF
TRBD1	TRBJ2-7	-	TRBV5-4	TGTGCCAGCAGTCCGGACAGGGGGACCTACGAGCAGTACTTC	CASSPDRGTYEQYF
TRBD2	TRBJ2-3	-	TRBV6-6	TGTGCCGGTAGAGGCGGGAGAAACACAGATACGCAGTATTTT	CAGRGGRNTDTQYF
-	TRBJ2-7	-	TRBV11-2	TGTGCCAGCAGCCGATCATTAGAAGCCTCCTACGAGCAGTACTTC	CASSRSLEASYEQYF
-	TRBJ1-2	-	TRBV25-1	TGTGCCAGCAGCAGAGGTGCCAACTATGGCTACACCTTC	CASSRGANYGYTF
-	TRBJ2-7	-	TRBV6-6	TGTGCCAGCAGTTCAACGGGAAAAGGGTCCTACGAGCAGTACTTC	CASSSTGKGSYEQYF
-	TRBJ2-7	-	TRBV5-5	TGTGCCAGCAGCCCGGGACATAGCTCCTACGAGCAGTACTTC	CASSPGHSSYEQYF
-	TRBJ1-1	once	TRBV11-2	TGTGCCAGCAGCCCCCCGTGGCAGACGAACACTGAAGCTTTCTTT	CASSPPWQTNTEAFF
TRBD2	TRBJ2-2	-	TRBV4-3	TGCGCCAGCAGCCAGGGGGAGGGCCGGGAGCTGTTTTTT	CASSQGEGRELFF
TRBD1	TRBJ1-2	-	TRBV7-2	TGTGCCAGCAGCAACCTCGGGGCAGGGGGATTGGGGAACTATGGCTACACCTTC	CASSNLGAGGLGNYGYTF
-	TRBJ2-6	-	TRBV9	TGTGCCAGCAGCCCGAGGGGCACCTCTGGGGCCAACGTCCTGACTTTC	CASSPRGTSGANVLTF
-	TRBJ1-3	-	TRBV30	TGTGCCTGGAGTGTATTAGCAGGGGGAAACACCATATATTTT	CAWSVLAGGNTIYF
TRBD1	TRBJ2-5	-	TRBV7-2	TGTGCCAGCAGCTCGGGACAGGAAGCTAGGGAGACCCAGTACTTC	CASSSGQEARETQYF
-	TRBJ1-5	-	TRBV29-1	TGCAGCGTTCGAATATCGGGAGCACGCAATCAGCCCCAGCATTTT	CSVRISGARNQPQHF
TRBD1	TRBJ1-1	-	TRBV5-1	TGCGCCAGCAGCGGGACAGGGAAGAAGAACACTGAAGCTTTCTTT	CASSGTGKKNTEAFF
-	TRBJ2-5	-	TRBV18	TGTGCCAGCTCACCAGTCCCGGGCCCAGGGACCCAGTACTTC	CASSPVPGPGTQYF
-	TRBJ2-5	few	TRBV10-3	TGTGCCATCAGTGAGCGCCAGCAAGAGACCCAGTACTTC	CAISERQQETQYF